This entry lists 30 T cell receptor beta chains sequenced from one sample in a study of blood T cell repertoires in COVID-19. Only in-frame clones appear in the TCRdb table, and some are missing; sequencing was by immunoSEQ multiplex PCR. Seen here are 150,000 or so clones, about 87% observed once, and the top ten hold about 6%. The sequencing sample was made of peripheral blood. These receptors all stem from an elderly man with acute or convalescent COVID-19.

The chain is built from TRBV2 and TRBJ1-5, with no clear D. The CDR3 is 15 residues long. Trimming left V 2 bases short and J 0 bases short, with 8 bases between. Germline V gene data show CDR1 as SNHLY and CDR2 as FYNNEI. The CDR3 DNA reads as TGTGCCAGCAGTGAACTCGCAGATAGCAATCAGCCCCAGCATTTT. Translation: CASSELADSNQPQHF. The complete variable domain, with remaining parts taken from reference TRBV2 and TRBJ1-5, reads EPEVTQTPSHQVTQMGQEVILRCVPISNHLYFYWYRQILGQKVEFLVSFYNNEISEKSEIFDDQFSVERPDGSNFTLKIRSTKLEDSAMYFCASSELADSNQPQHFGDGTRLSIL.

The rearrangement links TRBV27 to TRBJ2-1, with D maybe TRBD2 (5 bases). CDR3 length: 13 residues. The germline V gene has CDR1 MNHEY and CDR2 SMNVEV (reference sequence). Trimming cost V 0 bases and J 15 bases, with 15 bases left between them. The CDR3 region is CASSLSGNLGAFF. The CDR3 region has the DNA TGTGCCAGCAGTTTATCCGGGAATCTGGGTGCGTTCTTC.

This chain connects TRBV3-1 (or the pseudogene TRBV3-2) to TRBJ2-3; D remains ambiguous. V lost 3 bases to trimming and J lost 0 bases, with 10 bases between them. Germline V CDR1 and CDR2: LGHDT, YNNKEL (reference sequence). The CDR3 spans 15 residues. CDR3 protein: CASSQIETSTDTQYF. In nucleotides, the CDR3 is TGTGCCAGCAGCCAGATCGAGACTAGCACAGATACGCAGTATTTT.

CDR3 nucleotide sequence: TGTGCCAGCAGTGGGGGGGGGACGAGCAATCAGCCCCAGCATTTT. It encodes CASSGGGTSNQPQHF. The chain combines TRBV5-6 with TRBJ1-5; TRBD1 might be the D (5 bases). The CDR3 covers 15 residues. Trimming took off 5 bases at V and 1 base at J, with 13 bases between the two ends. Per the germline V gene, CDR1 is SGHDT and CDR2 is YYEEEE.

The CDR3: CASSQNSLDRGQVDTQYF. The DNA of the CDR3 is TGTGCCAGCTCACAGAACTCACTGGACAGGGGGCAAGTAGATACGCAGTATTTT. The chain couples TRBV18 to TRBJ2-3; TRBD1 matches 11 bases. The CDR3 has 18 amino acids. Germline CDR1 and CDR2: KGHSH and LQKENI. Trimming at V came to 4 bases and at J to 5 bases, leaving 14 bases not matched to a gene. The full variable domain, in which reference TRBV18 and TRBJ2-3 provide the parts outside the CDR3, is NAGVMQNPRHLVRRRGQEARLRCSPMKGHSHVYWYRQLPEEGLKFMVYLQKENIIDESGMPKERFSAEFPKEGPSILRIQQVVRGDSAAYFCASSQNSLDRGQVDTQYFGPGTRLTVL.

V gene TRBV4-1 combines with J gene TRBJ2-7; TRBD1 might be the D (5 bases). CDR3 size: 14 residues. From germline, CDR1 is MGHRA and CDR2 YSYEKL. V shed 0 bases and J shed 3 bases, with 9 bases lying between them. In nucleotides, the CDR3 is TGCGCCAGCAGCCAAGAAACAGGAAACTACGAGCAGTACTTC. This translates into CASSQETGNYEQYF.

This clone has more than one count but fewer than ten. The rearrangement links TRBV6-5 to TRBJ1-2; TRBD1 might be the D (6 bases). Germline CDR1 reads MNHEY; CDR2 reads SVGAGI. Trimming took off 8 bases at V and 8 bases at J, with 12 bases between the two ends. This CDR3 contains 11 residues. The CDR3 reads CASGGGGGYTF. The CDR3 nucleotides read TGTGCCAGCGGGGGCGGAGGCGGCTACACCTTC.

This clone was detected once. This chain connects TRBV6-1 to TRBJ2-7, with TRBD1 matching 9 bases. The germline V gene encodes CDR1 MNHNS and CDR2 SASEGT. V shed 3 bases and J 3 bases; nucleotides not matched to a gene: 6. The CDR3 consists of 15 residues. CDR3 DNA sequence: TGTGCCAGCAGTGAGCCGGGACAGGGATACTACGAGCAGTACTTC. It is translated as CASSEPGQGYYEQYF.

The chain employs TRBV5-1 and TRBJ2-1; unclear D gene. V was pared by 0 bases and J by 10 bases, with 11 bases between. This CDR3 contains 13 residues. CDR1 is SGHRS and CDR2 is YFSETQ in the germline V gene. This CDR3 is CASSLGWSLEQFF. In DNA, the CDR3 is TGCGCCAGCAGCTTGGGTTGGTCGCTAGAGCAGTTCTTC.

In this sample, this clone turned up a few times. The chain employs TRBV3-1 (or the pseudogene TRBV3-2) and TRBJ1-4, with D maybe TRBD1 (5 bases). This CDR3 is built from 16 residues. Germline values: CDR1 LGHDT, CDR2 YNNKEL (reference sequence). V lost 3 bases, J lost 8 bases, and 19 bases lay in between. CDR3 bases: TGTGCCAGCAGCCATCATGCGGGTGGGGGGAGCGAAAAACTGTTTTTT. Translated: CASSHHAGGGSEKLFF.

This clone was observed a handful of times. V usage is TRBV2 and J usage is TRBJ1-1; 8 bases align to TRBD1. The CDR3 is 10 residues long. The ends lost 9 bases at V and 8 bases at J; junction bases unmatched: 2. Per germline, CDR1 SNHLY and CDR2 FYNNEI. The CDR3 loop is CARGQGEAFF. In DNA, the CDR3 is TGTGCCAGAGGACAGGGCGAAGCTTTCTTT.

The chain employs TRBV5-6 and TRBJ2-3; D perhaps matches TRBD1 (6 bases). With 5 bases removed from V and 4 bases from J, the gap between germline ends came to 14 bases. CDR1 is SGHDT, CDR2 YYEEEE, per germline. CDR3 length: 14 residues. The CDR3 nucleotides read TGTGCCAGCAGGAAACAGAACAGGGCAGATACGCAGTATTTT. It specifies CASRKQNRADTQYF.

V is TRBV2 and J is TRBJ2-1; 7 positions agree with TRBD2. This CDR3 is 16 amino acids long. The ends lost 4 bases at V and 0 bases at J; junction bases unmatched: 6. CDR1 is SNHLY, CDR2 FYNNEI, per germline. Here the CDR3 reads CASSVRRGSSYNEQFF. DNA of the CDR3: TGTGCCAGCAGTGTTCGGCGCGGGAGCTCCTACAATGAGCAGTTCTTC.

In nucleotides, the CDR3 is TGCGCCAGCAGTGAGTCTTGGCTAGCGGGAACCTACGAGCAGTACTTC. It yields the protein CASSESWLAGTYEQYF. This chain uses TRBV10-1 with TRBJ2-7; 9 nucleotides match TRBD2. Germline lookup yields CDR1 WNHNN and CDR2 SYGVQD (reference sequence). The V segment lost 0 bases and the J segment 2 bases; nucleotides outside the gene matches: 5. The length of the CDR3 is 16 residues.

The chain combines TRBV5-4 with TRBJ2-1; TRBD2 agrees at 8 bases. The CDR3 contains 15 residues. The germline V gene has CDR1 SGHNT and CDR2 YYREEE (reference sequence). The J segment lost 2 bases and the V segment lost 5 bases, leaving 6 bases of the junction unmatched. Here the CDR3 reads CASSPGGGAYNEQFF. The CDR3 nucleotides read TGTGCCAGCAGTCCGGGAGGGGGGGCCTACAATGAGCAGTTCTTC. The full variable domain, its missing parts supplied by reference TRBV5-4 and TRBJ2-1, is ETGVTQSPTHLIKTRGQQVTLRCSSQSGHNTVSWYQQALGQGPQFIFQYYREEENGRGNFPPRFSGLQFPNYSSELNVNALELDDSALYLCASSPGGGAYNEQFFGPGTRLTVL.

This chain links TRBV19 with TRBJ2-7; 8 bases agree with TRBD1. V was pared by 1 base and J by 3 bases, with 5 bases of the junction left unmatched. The CDR3 sequence is 15 residues long. Germline CDR1 reads LNHDA; CDR2 reads SQIVND (reference sequence). The CDR3 here is CASSIGTGTFYEQYF. DNA for the CDR3: TGTGCCAGTAGTATAGGGACAGGGACATTCTACGAGCAGTACTTC.

The J gene is TRBJ1-2, the V gene TRBV30; perhaps TRBD1 as D (5 bases). Germline V gene data show CDR1 as GTSNPN and CDR2 as SVGIG (reference sequence). The CDR3 is made up of 14 amino acids. The V end lost 5 bases, the J end lost 0 bases, and 13 bases lay between the germline ends. CDR3 bases: TGTGCCTGGTCGAGACAGAATACTAACTATGGCTACACCTTC. This gives the protein CAWSRQNTNYGYTF.

The chain is built from TRBV28 and TRBJ2-3; the match to TRBD1 covers 10 bases. Germline CDR1 reads MDHEN; CDR2 reads SYDVKM. This CDR3 spans 18 amino acids. J gave up 5 bases and V 5 bases, and 16 bases lay outside the gene matches. The CDR3 DNA is TGTGCCAGCAGTAATCGGAGTCCCGGGACAGGGGTGGTAGATACGCAGTATTTT. This gives the protein CASSNRSPGTGVVDTQYF.

This clone appeared a single time. In DNA, the CDR3 is TGTGCCAGCAGCCGATTATTTGGGGCTGACTATGGCTACACCTTC. This gives the protein CASSRLFGADYGYTF. The chain uses TRBV28 and TRBJ1-2; TRBD1 is a possible D gene (5 bases). V was clipped by 6 bases and J by 3 bases, with 17 bases between them. Germline CDR1 and CDR2: MDHEN and SYDVKM. The CDR3 spans 15 residues.

The J gene is TRBJ1-2, the V gene TRBV28; D remains ambiguous. V lost 7 bases and J 0 bases, leaving 9 bases between the germline ends. Germline CDR1 MDHEN, CDR2 SYDVKM. This CDR3 comprises 13 residues. The CDR3 here is CASNEGTNYGYTF. CDR3 bases: TGTGCCAGCAACGAGGGTACTAACTATGGCTACACCTTC.

The chain uses TRBV28 and TRBJ1-2; D gene ambiguous. The V gene lost 1 base and the J gene lost 8 bases, with 14 bases spanning the gap. The V gene's germline CDR1 is MDHEN and CDR2 SYDVKM. The CDR3 extends over 14 amino acids. CDR3: CASSLSVSSGGYTF. Written as DNA, the CDR3 is TGTGCCAGCAGTTTATCGGTCTCCTCGGGAGGCTACACCTTC.

The genes are TRBV9 and TRBJ2-1, with D perhaps TRBD2 (5 bases). Germline CDR1 SGDLS, CDR2 YYNGEE. The CDR3 runs 16 residues. The V gene lost 5 bases and the J gene lost 9 bases, with 24 bases spanning the gap. CDR3 region: CASSAARRPSDSEQFF. The DNA for the CDR3 is TGTGCCAGCAGTGCCGCCCGGAGGCCCTCGGATAGTGAGCAGTTCTTC.

V usage is TRBV5-5 and J usage is TRBJ1-1, with TRBD1 identical over 7 bases. The CDR3 consists of 15 residues. The germline V gene has CDR1 SGHKS and CDR2 YYEKEE (reference sequence). Trimming took 0 bases from V and 0 from J; bases not matched to a gene: 2. CDR3 amino acids: CASSLEGAMNTEAFF. In DNA, the CDR3 is TGTGCCAGCAGCTTGGAGGGGGCGATGAACACTGAAGCTTTCTTT.

The chain recombines TRBV28 with TRBJ2-3, with TRBD2 matching over 11 bases. This CDR3 has 15 amino acids. With V trimmed by 7 bases and J by 3 bases, 6 bases remained unmatched. Germline V CDR1 and CDR2: MDHEN, SYDVKM. CDR3 sequence reads: CASISTSGSTDTQYF. The CDR3 DNA reads TGTGCCAGCATTTCCACTAGCGGGAGTACAGATACGCAGTATTTT.

This clone was counted between two and nine times. The CDR3 coding sequence is TGTGCCAGCAGTGACTCTAGCGGGATCCTAAGGGCCTACGAGCAGTACTTC. Encoded protein: CASSDSSGILRAYEQYF. The chain has TRBV2 and TRBJ2-7, with TRBD2 matching over 9 bases. The ends lost 3 bases at V and 2 bases at J; junction bases unmatched: 11. The CDR3 is made up of 17 amino acids. CDR1 and CDR2 (germline): SNHLY, FYNNEI.

The chain is built from TRBV27 and TRBJ2-2, with TRBD2 matching 8 bases. Per the germline V gene, CDR1 is MNHEY and CDR2 is SMNVEV (reference sequence). V gave up 4 bases and J gave up 7 bases; unmatched junction bases: 11. The CDR3 totals 16 residues. The chain's CDR3 is CASSSSGGVFRGELFF. CDR3 nucleotide sequence: TGTGCCAGCAGTTCAAGCGGGGGCGTGTTCCGCGGGGAGCTGTTTTTT.

The chain couples TRBV30 to TRBJ1-5, with 9 bases identical to TRBD1. This CDR3 is 13 amino acids long. The germline V gene has CDR1 GTSNPN and CDR2 SVGIG (reference sequence). Trimming took 5 bases from V and 7 from J; bases not matched to a gene: 6. In DNA form, the CDR3 reads TGTGCCTGGGCGGACAGGGGCCAGCAGCCCCAGCATTTT. The encoded protein is CAWADRGQQPQHF.

The rearrangement joins TRBV9 to TRBJ1-2; TRBD1 agrees at 8 bases. In germline, CDR1 is SGDLS, CDR2 YYNGEE. Trimming cost V 3 bases and J 1 base; bases outside gene matches: 5. There are 15 residues in the CDR3. The CDR3 coding sequence is TGTGCCAGCAGCGCACAGGGGGGGGTTAACTATGGCTACACCTTC. Translated, it gives CASSAQGGVNYGYTF.

This rearrangement joins TRBV28 to TRBJ1-4; possibly TRBD1 for D (5 bases). Germline V lookup: CDR1 MDHEN, CDR2 SYDVKM. Between the trimmed V and J ends, which lost 3 bases and 3 bases, there was a span of 17 bases. CDR3 length: 17 residues. As DNA, the CDR3 is TGTGCCAGCAGTTTTTCTGGTGGGGCGCAATCTAATGAAAAACTGTTTTTT. It specifies CASSFSGGAQSNEKLFF.

This rearrangement joins TRBV29-1 to TRBJ2-2; 7 nucleotides line up with TRBD1. The CDR3 covers 14 residues. In germline, CDR1 is SQVTM, CDR2 ANQGSEA. V shed 7 bases, J shed 4 bases, and the junction held 9 bases outside the gene matches. The CDR3 DNA is TGCAGCGCCAGGACAGGATCGGGCACCGGGGAGCTGTTTTTT. The encoded protein is CSARTGSGTGELFF.